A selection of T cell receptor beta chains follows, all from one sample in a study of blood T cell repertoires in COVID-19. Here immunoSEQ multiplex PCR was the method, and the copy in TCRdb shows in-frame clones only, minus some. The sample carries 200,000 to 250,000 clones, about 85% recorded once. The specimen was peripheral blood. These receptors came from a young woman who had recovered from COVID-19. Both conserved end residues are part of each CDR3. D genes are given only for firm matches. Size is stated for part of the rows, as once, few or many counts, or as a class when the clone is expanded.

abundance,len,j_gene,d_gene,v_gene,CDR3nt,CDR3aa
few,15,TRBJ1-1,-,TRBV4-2,TGTGCCAGCAGCCAAGAGTCTGGGGGGAACGGTGAAGCTTTCTTT,CASSQESGGNGEAFF
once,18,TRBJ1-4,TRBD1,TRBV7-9,TGTGCCAGCAGCTTAGCGGCAGGGGGCGCTTGGACTAATGAAAAACTGTTTTTT,CASSLAAGGAWTNEKLFF
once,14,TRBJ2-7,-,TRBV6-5,TGTGCCAGCAGTTACGGAGGGGTAGGTTACGAGCAGTACTTC,CASSYGGVGYEQYF
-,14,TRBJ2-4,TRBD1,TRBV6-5,TGTGCCAGCACTCCGGGACAGGGAATCAACATTCAGTACTTC,CASTPGQGINIQYF
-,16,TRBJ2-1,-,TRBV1,TGCACCAGCAGCCAAGAACCGGCGGAGCCCTACAATGAGCAGTTCTTC,CTSSQEPAEPYNEQFF
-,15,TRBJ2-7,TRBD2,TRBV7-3,TGTGCCAGCAGCTTGACTAGCGGGCCCAACTACGAGCAGTACTTC,CASSLTSGPNYEQYF
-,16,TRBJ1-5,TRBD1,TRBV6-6,TGTGCCAGCAGCCAGGGACAGGCAGTTAGCAATCAGCCCCAGCATTTT,CASSQGQAVSNQPQHF
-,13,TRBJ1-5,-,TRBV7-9,TGTGCCAGCAGCTTCGGGGGAAATCAGCCCCAGCATTTT,CASSFGGNQPQHF
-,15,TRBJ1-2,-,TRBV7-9,TGTGCCAGCAGCCTCGGCGCAGGAGGCTCTATGAGCTACACCTTC,CASSLGAGGSMSYTF
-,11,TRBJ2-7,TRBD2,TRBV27,TGTGCCACCTGGGGGGGGTACGAGCAGTACTTC,CATWGGYEQYF
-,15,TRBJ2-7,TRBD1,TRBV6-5,TGTGCCAGCAGACCCGGACAGGCGACCTCCTACGAGCAGTACTTC,CASRPGQATSYEQYF
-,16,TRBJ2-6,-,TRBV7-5,TGTGTCAGAAGCCGGACTAGGGACTCTGGGGCCAACGTCCTGACTTTC,CVRSRTRDSGANVLTF
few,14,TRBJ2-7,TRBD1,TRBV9,TGTGCCAGCAGCGCAGAGACAGGGGGATACGAGCAGTACTTC,CASSAETGGYEQYF
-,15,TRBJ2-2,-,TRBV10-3,TGTGCCATCAGTGAAAGGAGGGGATCGGCCGGGGAGCTGTTTTTT,CAISERRGSAGELFF
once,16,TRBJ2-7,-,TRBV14,TGTGCCAGCAGCCAAACTGGGGCAGGGGGGATGCGGGAGCAGTACTTC,CASSQTGAGGMREQYF
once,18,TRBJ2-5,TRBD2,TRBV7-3,TGTGCCAGCAGCTCCCGCGGGGGAGTAGCGGGAGCCGAAGAGACCCAGTACTTC,CASSSRGGVAGAEETQYF
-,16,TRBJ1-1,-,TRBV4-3,TGCGCCAGCAGCCAAGACCCGGGATTAGGGGGCACTGAAGCTTTCTTT,CASSQDPGLGGTEAFF
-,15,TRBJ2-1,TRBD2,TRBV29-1,TGCAGCGTTGAACGGGAGGGATCAGCTCGGAATGAGCAGTTCTTC,CSVEREGSARNEQFF
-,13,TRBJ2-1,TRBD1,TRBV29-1,TGCAGCAACCGGGACAGGGGTTTCGATGAGCAGTTCTTC,CSNRDRGFDEQFF
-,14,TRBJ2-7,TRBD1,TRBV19,TGTGCCAGTAGTCTCGGACAGGCGACCTACGAGCAGTACTTC,CASSLGQATYEQYF
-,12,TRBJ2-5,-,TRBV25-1,TGTGCCAGCAGTGAATATTCGGAGACCCAGTACTTC,CASSEYSETQYF
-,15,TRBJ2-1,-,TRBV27,TGTGCCAGCAGTGGGACATCGAGCTCCTACAATGAGCAGTTCTTC,CASSGTSSSYNEQFF
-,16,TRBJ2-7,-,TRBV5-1,TGCGCCAGCAGCTTGTGGGGCGGGGATGACTCCTACGAGCAGTACTTC,CASSLWGGDDSYEQYF
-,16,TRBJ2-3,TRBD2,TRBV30,TGTGCCTGGAGCGGTTCCGGGACTAGCGACACAGATACGCAGTATTTT,CAWSGSGTSDTDTQYF
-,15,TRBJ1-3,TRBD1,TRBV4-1,TGCGCCAGCAGCCAGAGGGGGCTCGGTGGAAACACCATATATTTT,CASSQRGLGGNTIYF
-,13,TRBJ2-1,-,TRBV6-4,TGTGCCAGCAGTGACACAATATACAATGAGCAGTTCTTC,CASSDTIYNEQFF
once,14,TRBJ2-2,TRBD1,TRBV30,TGTGCCTGGAGTAGACAGGGGGACACCGGGGAGCTGTTTTTT,CAWSRQGDTGELFF
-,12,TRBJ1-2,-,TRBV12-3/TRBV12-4,TGTGCCAGCAGTCCAGTGGGGCTTGGCTACACCTTC,CASSPVGLGYTF
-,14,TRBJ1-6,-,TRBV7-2,TGTGCCAGCAGCTTCGGACAGAGTAATTCACCCCTCCACTTT,CASSFGQSNSPLHF
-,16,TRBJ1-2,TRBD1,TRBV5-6,TGTGCCAGCAGCTCTACTCGCAGGGGGCGCAACTATGGCTACACCTTC,CASSSTRRGRNYGYTF
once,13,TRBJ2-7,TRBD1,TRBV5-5,TGTGCCAGCAGTCTCGACAGGGGCGTCGAGCAGTACTTC,CASSLDRGVEQYF
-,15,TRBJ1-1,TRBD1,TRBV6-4,TGTGCCAGCAGTAAAACAGGGGGGATGGAAGCTGAAGCTTTCTTT,CASSKTGGMEAEAFF
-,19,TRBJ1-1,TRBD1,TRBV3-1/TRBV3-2,TGTGCCAGCAGCCAAGACCACCTCGACAGGGGGCAGGAGGACACTGAAGCTTTCTTT,CASSQDHLDRGQEDTEAFF
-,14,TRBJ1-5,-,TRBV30,TGTGCCTGGAGTTCCTCGGCCCGGGGTCAGCCCCAGCATTTT,CAWSSSARGQPQHF
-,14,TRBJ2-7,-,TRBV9,TGTGCCAGCAGCGTAGGTACAGATAGCTACGAGCAGTACTTC,CASSVGTDSYEQYF